This T cell receptor (beta chain) is drawn from a study of control samples from healthy donors and cancer patients. This clone was detected a few times. CDR3 size: 13 residues. After removal of 5 bases from V and 3 bases from J, the junction contained 2 bases not matched to a gene. Looked up from germline, CDR1 is SEHNR and CDR2 is FQNEAQ (reference sequence). Using immunoSEQ multiplex PCR, the repertoire was profiled, and TCRdb retains in-frame clones only, with some absent. This table holds under 200,000 clones, 85% to 95% found once. This clonotype was obtained from a woman in her thirties or forties in good health. Source material: blood. This chain links TRBV7-9 with TRBJ1-1, with 8 bases aligning to TRBD1. The CDR3 DNA reads as TGTGCCAGCAGCGGACAGGGCGACACTGAAGCTTTCTTT. Its protein is CASSGQGDTEAFF.